This is a list of T cell receptor beta chains from one sample in a study of blood T cell repertoires in COVID-19. The repertoire was sequenced with immunoSEQ multiplex PCR; TCRdb's copy has only in-frame clones and lacks some. The sample includes around 67,000 clones, roughly 82% of them seen just once. Sequenced material: peripheral blood. The receptors stem from an older man with active COVID-19. Both conserved end residues are part of each CDR3. A D gene is named only where the DNA matches it firmly. Only some rows state a clone size, as once, few, many or a class for expanded clones.

j_call: TRBJ2-5
v_call: TRBV7-7
clone_size: NA
d_call: TRBD1
cdr3_nt: TGTGCCAGCAGCGCCCGGGGACAGGGGACCGAGACCCAGTACTTC
cdr3_aa: CASSARGQGTETQYF

j_call: TRBJ2-1
v_call: TRBV4-3
clone_size: NA
d_call: NA
cdr3_nt: TGCGCCAGCAGCCCGCGATCATCGGGGTACAATGAGCAGTTCTTC
cdr3_aa: CASSPRSSGYNEQFF

j_call: TRBJ1-1
v_call: TRBV11-2
clone_size: NA
d_call: NA
cdr3_nt: TGTGCCAGCACCACTCCAGGGGCCATGAACACTGAAGCTTTCTTT
cdr3_aa: CASTTPGAMNTEAFF

j_call: TRBJ2-1
v_call: TRBV15
clone_size: NA
d_call: NA
cdr3_nt: TGTGCCACACGTAGAGGGAGAAACAATGAGCAGTTCTTC
cdr3_aa: CATRRGRNNEQFF

j_call: TRBJ2-1
v_call: TRBV19
clone_size: NA
d_call: TRBD1
cdr3_nt: TGTGCCAGTAGTATAGGGCCCCCAGCTGGACAGGGCTACAATGAGCAGTTCTTC
cdr3_aa: CASSIGPPAGQGYNEQFF

j_call: TRBJ1-1
v_call: TRBV4-1
clone_size: NA
d_call: NA
cdr3_nt: TGCGCCAGCAGCCAAGCAGGGAACACTGAAGCTTTCTTT
cdr3_aa: CASSQAGNTEAFF

j_call: TRBJ1-4
v_call: TRBV4-1
clone_size: NA
d_call: NA
cdr3_nt: TGCGCCAGCAGCCAAGGTCTAGGAACAACTAATGAAAAACTGTTTTTT
cdr3_aa: CASSQGLGTTNEKLFF

j_call: TRBJ2-5
v_call: TRBV7-8
clone_size: NA
d_call: NA
cdr3_nt: TGTGCCAGCAGCTTGGAGTACTGGGAGACCCAGTACTTC
cdr3_aa: CASSLEYWETQYF

j_call: TRBJ2-5
v_call: TRBV27
clone_size: NA
d_call: TRBD2
cdr3_nt: TGTGCCAGCAGTAGAGCGGGGGCCTCGGTGGAGACCCAGTACTTC
cdr3_aa: CASSRAGASVETQYF

j_call: TRBJ1-2
v_call: TRBV20-1
clone_size: NA
d_call: NA
cdr3_nt: TGCAGTGCTCCGGTAAACTATGGCTACACCTTC
cdr3_aa: CSAPVNYGYTF

j_call: TRBJ2-7
v_call: TRBV29-1
clone_size: NA
d_call: TRBD1
cdr3_nt: TGCAGCGTTGGGGACATGAGACAGGGTGCCTACGAGCAGTACTTC
cdr3_aa: CSVGDMRQGAYEQYF

j_call: TRBJ1-1
v_call: TRBV30
clone_size: NA
d_call: TRBD1
cdr3_nt: TGTGCCTGGACAGGGGGTGCCTATGCTATGAACACTGAAGCTTTCTTT
cdr3_aa: CAWTGGAYAMNTEAFF

j_call: TRBJ1-2
v_call: TRBV2
clone_size: NA
d_call: NA
cdr3_nt: TGTGCCAGCAGCGTGGGAGTGGACCTTCAATTC
cdr3_aa: CASSVGVDLQF

j_call: TRBJ2-7
v_call: TRBV5-5
clone_size: NA
d_call: NA
cdr3_nt: TGTGCCAGCAGCTTGAGAGGGACCTACGAGCAGTACTTC
cdr3_aa: CASSLRGTYEQYF

j_call: TRBJ1-4
v_call: TRBV6-5
clone_size: few
d_call: TRBD1
cdr3_nt: TGTGCCAGTAAGACAGGGGGAAGCATCGAAAAACTGTTTTTT
cdr3_aa: CASKTGGSIEKLFF

j_call: TRBJ1-6
v_call: TRBV5-6
clone_size: NA
d_call: NA
cdr3_nt: TGTGCCAGCAAATCATGGGAGGGCAATTCACCCCTCCACTTT
cdr3_aa: CASKSWEGNSPLHF

j_call: TRBJ2-1
v_call: TRBV7-2
clone_size: NA
d_call: NA
cdr3_nt: TGTGCCAGCAGCTCCTCGGTGGAGCCCTACAATGAGCAGTTCTTC
cdr3_aa: CASSSSVEPYNEQFF

j_call: TRBJ2-5
v_call: TRBV19
clone_size: NA
d_call: NA
cdr3_nt: TGTGCCAGTAGTATTGCCGGAGGAGAGACCCAGTACTTC
cdr3_aa: CASSIAGGETQYF